A single sample gave rise to the 30 T cell receptor beta chains below, sequenced in a study of blood T cells in healthy people across ages. With a J-beta primer mix and a sample-barcoded 5' primer, a second PCR ran about 6 to 11 cycles. TCRdb reprocessed the 5' RACE reads via MiXCR and lists one record per CDR3 protein. The sample has over 600,000 distinct CDR3 sequences; around two fifths are singletons. Sequenced input: blood. These receptors all stem from a man at least 80 years old in good health.

The rearrangement joins TRBV7-8 to TRBJ2-3; 8 nucleotides line up with TRBD2. V shed 4 bases and J 2 bases; nucleotides not matched to a gene: 11. The CDR3 totals 17 residues. The germline CDR1 and CDR2 sequences are SGHVS and FQNEAQ. DNA for the CDR3: TGTGCCAGCAGCTCATCGACCCAGCGGGGGCCCACAGATACGCAGTATTTT. As protein: CASSSSTQRGPTDTQYF.

This chain links TRBV12-3 or TRBV12-4 with TRBJ1-6; a possible D gene is TRBD1 (5 bases). The V and J ends lost 5 bases and 2 bases respectively, with 13 bases between them. CDR3 size: 16 residues. CDR3 residues: CASSIQGSPYNSPLHF. The CDR3 region has the DNA TGTGCCAGCAGTATTCAGGGAAGTCCCTATAATTCACCCCTCCACTTT.

V usage is TRBV12-3 or TRBV12-4 and J usage is TRBJ2-7; D uncertain. Trimming removed 6 bases from V and 2 bases from J, with 8 bases in between. CDR3 length equals 12 residues. CDR3 coding DNA: TGTGCCAGCAGAAATCAGGCCTACGAGCAGTACTTC. Translated, it gives CASRNQAYEQYF.

This clonotype was observed a single time. The chain has TRBV7-2 and TRBJ2-1, with 8 bases aligning to TRBD2. V lost 5 bases to trimming and J lost 9 bases; unmatched junction nucleotides: 9. Looked up from germline, CDR1 is SGHTA and CDR2 is FQGNSA. The CDR3 loop spans 14 amino acids. CDR3 in DNA: TGTGCCAGCAGCCCCCGGGAGGGCCTCAGTGAGCAGTTCTTC. This gives the protein CASSPREGLSEQFF.

The J gene is TRBJ2-5, the V gene TRBV7-9; D gene uncertain. Per germline, CDR1 SEHNR and CDR2 FQNEAQ (reference sequence). V was clipped by 2 bases and J by 1 base, with 11 bases between them. The CDR3 contains 15 residues. The CDR3 is CASSLRVQLQETQYF. The CDR3 coding sequence is TGTGCCAGCAGCTTAAGAGTGCAGCTCCAAGAGACCCAGTACTTC.

The rearrangement joins TRBV2 to TRBJ1-2, with D unclear. Deletions cut 4 bases from V and 0 bases from J, with 9 bases between. This CDR3 contains 14 residues. The V gene's germline CDR1 is SNHLY and CDR2 FYNNEI. CDR3: CASSGQRSNYGYTF. CDR3 bases: TGTGCCAGCAGTGGGCAGCGATCTAACTATGGCTACACCTTC.

The rearrangement links TRBV7-2 to TRBJ2-4, with 7 bases fitting TRBD1. V was pared by 5 bases and J by 7 bases, with 11 bases of the junction left unmatched. The CDR3 runs to 15 residues. Germline CDR1 is SGHTA and CDR2 is FQGNSA. The CDR3 bases are TGTGCCAGCAGCACAAGACAGGGAGTGAGGAACATTCAGTACTTC. As protein: CASSTRQGVRNIQYF.

This chain uses TRBV20-1 with TRBJ2-1, with D tentatively TRBD2 (6 bases). CDR1 is DFQATT, CDR2 SNEGSKA, per germline (reference sequence). This CDR3 has 11 residues. Deletions cut 5 bases from V and 4 bases from J, with 6 bases between. The CDR3 protein is CSAGLYNEQFF. The CDR3 DNA is TGCAGTGCTGGACTATACAATGAGCAGTTCTTC.

The chain joins TRBV2 to TRBJ1-1; TRBD1 might be the D (5 bases). The CDR3 is 15 amino acids. The germline gives CDR1 SNHLY, CDR2 FYNNEI. Trimming pared 6 bases from V and 0 bases from J, leaving 14 bases between. CDR3 in amino acids: CASRRGADLNTEAFF. The CDR3 DNA reads as TGTGCCAGCAGAAGAGGGGCCGACTTGAACACTGAAGCTTTCTTT. Full variable domain (rest looked up from reference TRBV2 and TRBJ1-1): EPEVTQTPSHQVTQMGQEVILRCVPISNHLYFYWYRQILGQKVEFLVSFYNNEISEKSEIFDDQFSVERPDGSNFTLKIRSTKLEDSAMYFCASRRGADLNTEAFFGQGTRLTVV.

A single count supports this clonotype. This sequence joins TRBV6-1 and TRBJ1-4; D uncertain. CDR3 size: 14 residues. Trimming removed 6 bases at V and 8 bases at J, with 16 bases between. The V gene's germline CDR1 is MNHNS and CDR2 SASEGT. Here the CDR3 DNA reads TGTGCCAGCAGCCCCCGAGGAGAGGGAGAAAAACTGTTTTTT. It encodes CASSPRGEGEKLFF.

This clonotype was seen only once. The genes are TRBV9 and TRBJ2-1; weak D call: TRBD1 (5 bases). V lost 0 bases to trimming and J lost 4 bases, with 11 bases between them. The length of the CDR3 is 15 residues. Per germline, CDR1 SGDLS and CDR2 YYNGEE. CDR3 loop: CASSVGTSLYNEQFF. The CDR3 DNA reads as TGTGCCAGCAGCGTAGGGACATCTTTATACAATGAGCAGTTCTTC.

This clonotype was recorded a few times. The gene calls are TRBV20-1 and TRBJ2-1; 8 bases match TRBD2. Looked up from germline, CDR1 is DFQATT and CDR2 is SNEGSKA (reference sequence). V trimming: 3 bases; J trimming: 7 bases; junction bases outside the gene matches: 5. This CDR3 has 13 amino acids. The DNA for the CDR3 is TGCAGTGCTAGCCCCCCGGGGGGGAATGAGCAGTTCTTC. This sequence encodes CSASPPGGNEQFF.

This clonotype was observed a handful of times. The limits of the CDR3 on the DNA are not certain, so only TCRdb's listed CDR3 is given. The rearrangement links TRBV7-2 to TRBJ2-1; the DNA was not compared with TRBD1, the D call given in the table. Germline assignment: CDR1 SGHTA and CDR2 FQGNSA. The CDR3 is 15 amino acids long, termini counted. The CDR3 reads CASSTSVAGRGEQFF.

DNA for the CDR3: TGTGCCAGCAGCTTAGCTCCAGGGCCCAACATTCAGTACTTC. Translating it yields CASSLAPGPNIQYF. The V and J genes are TRBV7-2 and TRBJ2-4; a possible D gene is TRBD1 (5 bases). Trimming cost V 0 bases and J 7 bases, with 10 bases left between them. The CDR3 is made up of 14 amino acids. CDR1 is SGHTA, CDR2 FQGNSA, per germline.

On this clonotype itself: A read error may account for a junction end that differs from germline. V usage is TRBV14 and J usage is TRBJ2-1; D might be TRBD1 (5 bases). Germline V gene lookup returns CDR1 SGHDN and CDR2 FVKESK. The CDR3 length is 15 residues. The chain's CDR3 is CASSQVGAPYNERFF. For the CDR3, the DNA is TGTGCCAGCAGCCAAGTAGGGGCCCCCTACAATGAGCGGTTCTTC.

Comments on this clonotype: A much larger clonotype is one base distant, so this may be a read error. The chain has TRBV29-1 and TRBJ2-5, with 9 bases that match TRBD1. Unmatched junction bases numbered 4, after V lost 5 bases and J lost 12 bases. The germline V gene encodes CDR1 SQVTM and CDR2 ANQGSEA. The CDR3 is 10 residues long. CDR3 bases: TGCAGCGTTAAGACAGGGGGGGAGTACTTC. The encoded protein is CSVKTGGEYF.

This clonotype was picked up one time. The V gene is TRBV7-9, the J gene TRBJ2-5; maybe TRBD1 (6 bases). CDR3 length: 14 amino acids. Trimming took off 5 bases at V and 1 base at J, with 11 bases between the two ends. Germline-derived CDR1 and CDR2 are SEHNR and FQNEAQ (reference sequence). The DNA for the CDR3 is TGTGCCAGCAGCAAAGGGGGTTCCCAAGAGACCCAGTACTTC. The encoded protein is CASSKGGSQETQYF.

This clonotype was seen only once. The chain couples TRBV10-3 to TRBJ2-7; possibly TRBD2 for D (6 bases). Between the trimmed V and J ends, which lost 10 bases and 4 bases, there was a span of 14 bases. Germline-derived CDR1 and CDR2 are ENHRY and SYGVKD. The CDR3 has 12 residues. CDR3 in amino acids: CATDQGGYEQYF. The CDR3 region has the DNA TGTGCCACCGACCAGGGAGGATACGAGCAGTACTTC.

The chain combines TRBV6-2 or TRBV6-3 with TRBJ2-2; possible D gene TRBD2, 5 bases. V was clipped by 2 bases and J by 3 bases, with 19 bases between them. Germline V lookup: CDR1 MNHEY, CDR2 SVGEGT. CDR3 length equals 18 residues. CDR3 loop: CASSYLAHLRADTGELFF. The CDR3 nucleotides read TGTGCCAGCAGTTACCTCGCCCATCTCAGAGCGGACACCGGGGAGCTGTTTTTT.

As regards this clonotype: This could be a read error, since a much larger clone is one nucleotide away. The J gene is TRBJ2-6, the V gene TRBV29-1, with D perhaps TRBD1 (5 bases). The CDR3 sequence is 14 residues long. CDR1 and CDR2 (germline): SQVTM, ANQGSEA. CDR3 coding DNA: TGCAGCGTTGAAGGGGGCCTTGGGGCCAACGTCCGGACTTTC. Translating it yields CSVEGGLGANVRTF.

The chain combines TRBV14 with TRBJ2-5; 8 nucleotides agree with TRBD2. Unmatched junction bases numbered 9, after V lost 4 bases and J lost 5 bases. The CDR3 has 15 residues. The germline CDR1 and CDR2 sequences are SGHDN and FVKESK. The CDR3 region is CASSPLLAGSETQYF. CDR3 bases: TGTGCCAGCAGCCCTCTGCTAGCGGGCTCGGAGACCCAGTACTTC. Full variable domain (outside the CDR3, taken from reference TRBV14 and TRBJ2-5): EAGVTQFPSHSVIEKGQTVTLRCDPISGHDNLYWYRRVMGKEIKFLLHFVKESKQDESGMPNNRFLAERTGGTYSTLKVQPAELEDSGVYFCASSPLLAGSETQYFGPGTRLLVL.

The J gene is TRBJ2-1, the V gene TRBV27; D gene uncertain. Germline V gives CDR1 MNHEY, CDR2 SMNVEV (reference sequence). The CDR3 loop spans 14 amino acids. With 5 bases removed from V and 5 bases from J, the gap between germline ends came to 13 bases. CDR3 region: CASSPFRPNNEQFF. The CDR3 DNA follows: TGTGCCAGCAGTCCGTTTCGACCAAACAATGAGCAGTTCTTC.

In its sample, this clonotype was seen a few times. This rearrangement joins TRBV27 to TRBJ2-5; D could derive from TRBD1 or TRBD2 (5 bases each). Germline CDR1 and CDR2: MNHEY and SMNVEV (reference sequence). Trimming took 4 bases from V and 7 from J, leaving 13 bases between them. CDR3 length: 13 residues. The CDR3 DNA reads as TGTGCCAGCAGTTCTGGGGGATCGGGGACCCAGTACTTC. Amino acids: CASSSGGSGTQYF.

This clonotype has just a few counts. This chain joins TRBV15 and TRBJ2-7; 9 positions agree with TRBD1. This CDR3 spans 16 amino acids. CDR1 and CDR2 from the germline V gene are LNHNV and YYDKDF (reference sequence). Unmatched junction bases numbered 8, after V lost 5 bases and J lost 0 bases. CDR3 bases: TGTGCCACCAGCGGGGACAGGGCCTCAGCCTCCTACGAGCAGTACTTC. Its translation: CATSGDRASASYEQYF. The full variable domain, in which reference TRBV15 and TRBJ2-7 provide the parts outside the CDR3, is DAMVIQNPRYQVTQFGKPVTLSCSQTLNHNVMYWYQQKSSQAPKLLFHYYDKDFNNEADTPDNFQSRRPNTSFCFLDIRSPGLGDTAMYLCATSGDRASASYEQYFGPGTRLTVT.

V usage is TRBV7-3 and J usage is TRBJ2-3; D is possibly TRBD1 (6 bases). The germline gives CDR1 SGHTA, CDR2 FQGTGA. This CDR3 has 13 amino acids. V gave up 0 bases and J gave up 10 bases, with 11 bases separating them. CDR3 residues: CASSLTPTGPQYF. CDR3 bases: TGTGCCAGCAGCTTAACCCCGACAGGCCCGCAGTATTTT.

This clonotype was found a few times. The chain has TRBV14 and TRBJ2-7; perhaps TRBD1 as D (5 bases). Germline loops: CDR1 SGHDN, CDR2 FVKESK. This CDR3 region has 15 residues. V was trimmed by 0 bases and J by 6 bases, leaving 15 bases between them. In nucleotides, the CDR3 is TGTGCCAGCAGCCAAGAATTGGGCCAGGGTAGCGAGCAGTACTTC. Protein sequence: CASSQELGQGSEQYF.

The chain has TRBV12-3 or TRBV12-4 and TRBJ2-2; a possible D gene is TRBD2 (7 bases). The germline V and J ends were trimmed by 7 bases and 4 bases, with 19 bases remaining between them. The CDR3 runs 16 residues. The CDR3 DNA sequence: TGTGCCAGCACCCATTCCTCCGGGGGGCGCACCGGGGAGCTGTTTTTT. Protein: CASTHSSGGRTGELFF.

This clonotype was counted many times. The V call is TRBV7-8, the J call TRBJ2-3; D is unresolved. This CDR3 is built from 15 residues. Deletions cut 1 base from V and 5 bases from J, with 13 bases between. Germline values: CDR1 SGHVS, CDR2 FQNEAQ. The CDR3 protein is CASSLVSSSRDTQYF. The CDR3 DNA is TGTGCCAGCAGCTTAGTTAGCTCATCCAGAGATACGCAGTATTTT.

The rearrangement joins TRBV7-9 to TRBJ2-6, with no clear D. Germline CDR1 reads SEHNR; CDR2 reads FQNEAQ (reference sequence). This CDR3 contains 17 residues. With 1 base removed from V and 0 bases from J, the gap between germline ends came to 10 bases. The CDR3 region is CASSLGDQSSGANVLTF. Written as DNA, the CDR3 is TGTGCCAGCAGCTTAGGGGATCAATCCTCTGGGGCCAACGTCCTGACTTTC. Full variable domain (missing parts from reference TRBV7-9 and TRBJ2-6): DTGVSQNPRHKITKRGQNVTFRCDPISEHNRLYWYRQTLGQGPEFLTYFQNEAQLEKSRLLSDRFSAERPKGSFSTLEIQRTEQGDSAMYLCASSLGDQSSGANVLTFGAGSRLTVL.

Points on this clonotype: A junction end diverges from the germline sequence, so it may reflect a read error. The V and J genes are TRBV30 and TRBJ2-3, with D perhaps matching TRBD1 (6 bases). CDR1 and CDR2 from the germline V gene are GTSNPN and SVGIG (reference sequence). This CDR3 has 18 amino acids. The CDR3 DNA follows: TGTGCCTGGAGTGTACGGTCGAGGATGGACAGTAGCACAGGTACGCAGTATTTT. Translated, it gives CAWSVRSRMDSSTGTQYF.